This T cell receptor (beta chain) derives from a study of blood T cell repertoires in COVID-19 (dated by TCRdb to 2020 to 2021). Notes on the research overall: Samples from collaborators originated in the United States, Italy and Spain and spanned both the acute and convalescent phases of COVID-19. The samples were drawn from two sources: the first 160 participants of the ongoing ImmuneRACE study, and some 1,300 subjects contributed by 6 global collaborators. The prospective study material was composed of cDNA or gDNA derived from T cells, B-cell-depleted T cells, or PBMCs. Sample metadata almost always included a de-identified subject ID, COVID-19 status, age in years and sex. The repertoires were made available in a free public database intended to serve as a resource for research on the immune response to SARS-CoV-2. Where available, HLA class I and class II types were obtained from metadata supplied by the sample provider rather than from assay-based typing. The dataset comprised deeply sampled blood TCRbeta repertoires from subjects exposed to, actively infected with, or recovered from COVID-19.

Broader findings and caveats from the paper: The amount of clinical and demographic metadata varied by source and participant and was provided uncurated.

The collaborating institutions used their own protocols to collect whole blood in K2EDTA tubes. For TCRbeta analysis, collaborators shipped samples as frozen whole blood, isolated PBMCs, or DNA extracted from either of those sample types. TCRbeta CDR3 regions were amplified from genomic DNA using the immunoSEQ Assay, a bias-controlled multiplex PCR. As for the original processing: The number of nucleated cells in each sample was estimated by amplification of reference gene primers within the assay. To quantify the absolute abundance of each unique TCRbeta CDR3 rearrangement, sequence reads were collapsed and filtered. For each sample, productive Simpson clonality was calculated as the square root of Simpson's diversity index over productive rearrangements. The table comes from immuneACCESS by way of TCRdb, which keeps in-frame sequences with V and J called. Part of the clones is missing from these tables; in studies checked, under half for an unresolved V gene and the rest for unknown reasons. That table furnishes V, J and clone size, whereas the DNA furnished D and trimming. This sample comprises roughly 100,000 clones, 70% to 90% of them detected only once. Around 2% of the sample is in the top ten clones.

On this clone itself: The antigen this receptor binds is unknown. No much larger clone exists at a distance of one base, and base qualities are not known.

From the cysteine through the phenylalanine, the CDR3 covers 18 amino acids. Only CDR3 DNA remains: 54 bases, in frame from the first base. Relative to germline, V is missing 3 bases and J is missing 7 bases, with 16 bases of the junction outside any gene match. CDR1 and CDR2 were assigned from the germline V gene as SNHLY and FYNNEI. Material for sequencing was peripheral blood. This clonotype was obtained from a man aged 50-60 years with active COVID-19. Recombination linked TRBV2 to TRBJ1-4; the central 8 bases match TRBD1. DNA sequence: TGTGCCAGCAGTGATCTATCCCTTCAGGGGGCCCCCAGTGAAAAACTGTTTTTT. It codes for CASSDLSLQGAPSEKLFF.